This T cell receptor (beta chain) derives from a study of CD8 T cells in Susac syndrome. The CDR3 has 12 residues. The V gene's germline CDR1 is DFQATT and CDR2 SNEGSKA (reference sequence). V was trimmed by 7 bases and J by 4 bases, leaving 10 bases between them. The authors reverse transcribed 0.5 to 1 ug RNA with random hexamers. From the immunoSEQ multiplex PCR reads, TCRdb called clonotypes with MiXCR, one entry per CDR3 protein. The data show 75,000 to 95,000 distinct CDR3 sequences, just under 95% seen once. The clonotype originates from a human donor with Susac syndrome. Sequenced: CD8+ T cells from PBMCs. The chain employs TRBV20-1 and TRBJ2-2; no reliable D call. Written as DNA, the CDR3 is TGCAGTGTAGGTTGGAGCACCGGGGAGCTGTTTTTT. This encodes CSVGWSTGELFF.